This T cell receptor (beta chain) is from a study of T cell repertoires in cytomegalovirus infection (dated by TCRdb to the late 2010s). Looking at the study overall: Recently identified HLA-C-restricted CMV epitopes, whose presentation resists viral immunomodulation, were targeted by peptide stimulations together with well-studied HLA-B-restricted epitopes. Because public TCR beta signatures pointed to carriage of CMV infection together with the matching HLA type, the HLA type of each donor mattered for the analysis.

A word on this clonotype: No cognate antigen has been identified for it. Base qualities are not recorded, but no much larger clone differs from it by a single base.

Taken from cysteine to phenylalanine, the CDR3 has 15 residues. Just the 45-base CDR3 DNA is kept, in frame starting at base 1. V ends up 1 base short and J 6 bases short, with an unmatched junction base count of 4. CDR1 is given as SGHVS and CDR2 as FQNEAQ, both from the germline V gene. Data came from an Illumina HiSeq 1500. The public reads were reanalyzed by TCRdb: fastp trimming at Q25, MiXCR alignment, in-frame beta chains only. When rows share a CDR3 protein, they turn into one entry using the most common DNA and genes. The sample yields hundreds of thousands of distinct CDR3 sequences; about a third were counted once. The ten largest make up 13% of the sample. Broader findings and caveats from the paper: The ex vivo response was dominated by HLA-C-restricted CMV-specific TCR beta clonotypes, which also provided the single most frequent clonotype in two of eight donors. In both this cohort and an independent cohort of more than 350 donors, the cumulative frequency of public TCR beta family members distinguished carriers of CMV infection plus the relevant HLA type.

This specimen's treatment or condition label, interpreted: in vitro stimulation with specific CMV peptide epitopes to enrich CMV-specific T cells. The specimen was cultured CD8+ T cells from PBMCs, collected from culture after CMV antigen stimulation. Rearrangement joined TRBV7-8 to TRBJ2-3, with 10 bases in between that match TRBD2. The clonotype was recovered from a human donor in good health (CMV status not recorded). Some clones in this sample may be carry-over from other donors' samples. The nucleotides read TGTGCCAGCAGCTTAGAACTAGCGGGGACCGATACGCAGTATTTT. It codes for CASSLELAGTDTQYF.